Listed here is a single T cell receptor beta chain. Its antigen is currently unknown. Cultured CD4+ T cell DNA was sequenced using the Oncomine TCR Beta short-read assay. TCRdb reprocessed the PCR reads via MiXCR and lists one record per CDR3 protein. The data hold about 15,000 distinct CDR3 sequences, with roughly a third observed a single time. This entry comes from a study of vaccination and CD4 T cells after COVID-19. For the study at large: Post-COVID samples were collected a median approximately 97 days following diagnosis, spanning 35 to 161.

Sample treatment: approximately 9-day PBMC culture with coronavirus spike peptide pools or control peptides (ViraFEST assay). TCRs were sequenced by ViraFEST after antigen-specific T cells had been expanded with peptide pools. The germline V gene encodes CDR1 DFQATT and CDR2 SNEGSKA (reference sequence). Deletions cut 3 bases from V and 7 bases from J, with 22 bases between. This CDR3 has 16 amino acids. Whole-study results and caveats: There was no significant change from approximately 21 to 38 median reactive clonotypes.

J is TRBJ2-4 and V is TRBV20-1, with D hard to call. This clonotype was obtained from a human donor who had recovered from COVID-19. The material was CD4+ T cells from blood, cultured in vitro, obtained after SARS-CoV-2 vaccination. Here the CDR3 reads CSASSLSGPTVNIQYF. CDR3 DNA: TGCAGTGCTAGCTCTCTGTCCGGACCGACCGTGAACATTCAGTACTTC.